This T cell receptor (beta chain) was obtained from a study of CD8 T cells in Susac syndrome. Study-level findings and limits: It was acknowledged in the study that the number of individuals who were included in its TCR sequencing and HLA analysis was relatively small.

The authors carried out high-throughput sequencing of TCR beta. They applied it to CD8+ and CD4+ T cells obtained from blood. TEMRA cells were enriched by FACS, and CD4+ and CD8+ T cells were negatively isolated. Concerning this clonotype: Its target is not known.

This CDR3 contains 13 residues. V lost 4 bases, J lost 6 bases, and 15 bases lay in between. Germline V gives CDR1 DFQATT, CDR2 SNEGSKA (reference sequence). Random hexamers were used to reverse transcribe roughly 0.5 to 1 ug of RNA. It was immunoSEQ multiplex PCR that amplified TCR beta CDR3 across 54 Vbeta and 13 Jbeta. MiXCR was run by TCRdb on the immunoSEQ multiplex PCR reads, yielding one entry per CDR3 protein. The table lists 190,000 or so distinct CDR3 sequences, 95% of them singletons. The genes are TRBV20-1 and TRBJ1-2; D is possibly TRBD1 (5 bases). This receptor was taken from a human donor with multiple sclerosis. Sequenced input: CD4+ T cells from PBMCs. The CDR3 protein is CSATQPGKNGYTF. The CDR3 DNA sequence: TGCAGTGCTACCCAGCCAGGGAAGAATGGCTACACCTTC.